Sequencing of this T cell receptor (beta chain) was carried out in a study of T cells in Graves' hyperthyroidism and ophthalmopathy. The source of the PBMCs was less than 12 ml of fresh peripheral blood. This clonotype appeared many times. Germline loops: CDR1 SEHNR, CDR2 FQNEAQ (reference sequence). The V gene lost 5 bases and the J gene lost 8 bases, with 9 bases spanning the gap. This CDR3 comprises 11 residues. Amplification targeted TCR beta CDR3 regions from RNA transcripts. The HTBI primer set drove a first-round RT-PCR of the TCR CDR3. Each CDR3 protein is one row after TCRdb ran MiXCR on the multiplex PCR reads. The sample has 350,000 or so distinct CDR3 sequences; approximately 17% are singletons.

The specimen sequenced was blood. The sequence was collected from a woman in her twenties or thirties with Graves' hyperthyroidism that later progressed to Graves' ophthalmopathy. This chain uses TRBV7-9 with TRBJ1-1, with D unresolved. The CDR3 coding sequence is TGTGCCAGCAGCCGGAGGACGGAAGCTTTCTTT. It yields the protein CASSRRTEAFF.